This TCR beta chain appears in the sequencing data of a study of blood T cell repertoires in COVID-19. Study-level information: PBMCs, B-cell-depleted T cells, or T cells were the source of the cDNA or gDNA that made up the material.

Between the trimmed V and J ends, which lost 2 bases and 4 bases, there was a span of 12 bases. Germline assignment: CDR1 LNHDA and CDR2 SQIVND (reference sequence). There are 14 residues in the CDR3. Original handling: Reference gene primer amplification gave estimated nucleated cell counts. Sequencing used immunoSEQ multiplex PCR; TCRdb keeps in-frame clones, though not all of them. V, J and clone size were drawn from that table, and D and trimming were deduced from the DNA. The sample has approximately 220,000 clones, roughly four fifths seen once. This TCR was sampled from a woman in her thirties or forties with active or convalescent COVID-19. The sequencing sample was made of peripheral blood. The J gene is TRBJ2-7, the V gene TRBV19; TRBD1 might be the D (5 bases). CDR3 loop: CASSIRGPLYEQYF. CDR3 nucleotide sequence: TGTGCCAGTAGTATAAGGGGTCCCTTATACGAGCAGTACTTC. Full variable domain (missing parts from reference TRBV19 and TRBJ2-7): DGGITQSPKYLFRKEGQNVTLSCEQNLNHDAMYWYRQDPGQGLRLIYYSQIVNDFQKGDIAEGYSVSREKKESFPLTVTSAQKNPTAFYLCASSIRGPLYEQYFGPGTRLTVT.